The clone carrying this TCR beta chain has more than one count but fewer than ten. Its antigen is as yet unknown. This sample was taken from a study of post-analysis software for immune sequencing data. Whole-study findings and limits: Patients showed TRBV5-6, TRBV5-1 and TRBV20-1 among roughly 5 TRBV segments more frequent than in controls. Relative to controls, patients with multiple sclerosis showed significantly lower normalized Chao1 diversity.

Unique molecular identifiers were built into the TCR beta cDNA libraries. Around 500,000 cDNA molecules were recovered from an input of roughly 0.85 to 10 million T cells. A single record per CDR3 protein comes from TCRdb applying MiXCR to the PCR reads. The sample comprises roughly 200,000 distinct CDR3 sequences, approximately 29% of which are singletons, and roughly 3.5% rests with the top ten. Losses at the gene ends were 7 bases for V and 2 bases for J; bases not matched to a gene: 4. CDR1 and CDR2 (germline): SQVTM, ANQGSEA. The CDR3 is 13 amino acids. J is TRBJ2-2 and V is TRBV29-1; 7 nucleotides align to TRBD1. Sequencing was performed on blood. This sequence originates from a girl aged 2-17 years with multiple sclerosis. In nucleotides, the CDR3 is TGCAGCGCCGGGACAGTTAACACCGGGGAGCTGTTTTTT. This encodes CSAGTVNTGELFF.